This T cell receptor (beta chain) emerged from a study of blood T cell repertoires in COVID-19. Across the study: The origin of the acute and convalescent COVID-19 samples was the United States, Italy and Spain. Sources were T cells, B-cell-depleted T cells, or PBMCs; the material itself was cDNA or gDNA.

The CDR3 contains 12 residues. In germline, CDR1 is MGHDK, CDR2 SYGVNS. The V end lost 3 bases, the J end lost 4 bases, and 4 bases lay between the germline ends. Source study methods: Counts of nucleated cells, estimated from reference gene primer amplification, were obtained. TCRdb keeps only in-frame clones here, not all; method: immunoSEQ multiplex PCR. The DNA gave D and trimming, while V, J and clone size come from that table. The sample consists of about 120,000 clones, 87% of them appearing once. V is TRBV25-1 and J is TRBJ1-5; D is undetermined. This receptor was obtained from an older woman with acute or convalescent COVID-19. Sequencing used peripheral blood. CDR3 coding DNA: TGTGCCAGCAGTGAGACAAATCAGCCCCAGCATTTT. Its protein product is CASSETNQPQHF.